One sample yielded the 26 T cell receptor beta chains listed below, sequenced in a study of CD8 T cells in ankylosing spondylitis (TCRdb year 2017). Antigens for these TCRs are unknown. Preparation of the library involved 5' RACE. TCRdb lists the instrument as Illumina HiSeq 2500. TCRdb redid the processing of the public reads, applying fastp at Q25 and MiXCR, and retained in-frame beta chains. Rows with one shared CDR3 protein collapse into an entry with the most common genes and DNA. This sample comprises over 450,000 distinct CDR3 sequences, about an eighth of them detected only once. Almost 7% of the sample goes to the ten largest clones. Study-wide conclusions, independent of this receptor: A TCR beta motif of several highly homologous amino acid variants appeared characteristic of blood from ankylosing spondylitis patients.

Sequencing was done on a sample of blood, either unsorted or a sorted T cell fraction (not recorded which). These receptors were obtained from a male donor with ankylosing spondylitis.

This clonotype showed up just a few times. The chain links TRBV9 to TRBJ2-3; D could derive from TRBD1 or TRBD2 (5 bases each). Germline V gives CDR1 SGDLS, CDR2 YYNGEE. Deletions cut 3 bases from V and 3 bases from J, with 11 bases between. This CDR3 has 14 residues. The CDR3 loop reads CASSDGTMTDTQYF. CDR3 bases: TGTGCCAGCAGCGACGGGACGATGACAGATACGCAGTATTTT.

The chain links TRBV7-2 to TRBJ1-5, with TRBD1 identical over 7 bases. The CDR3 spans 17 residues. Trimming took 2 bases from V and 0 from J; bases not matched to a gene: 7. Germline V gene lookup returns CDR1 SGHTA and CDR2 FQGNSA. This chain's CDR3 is CASSLQGGPYSNQPQHF. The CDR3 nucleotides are TGTGCCAGCAGCTTACAGGGGGGTCCGTATAGCAATCAGCCCCAGCATTTT.

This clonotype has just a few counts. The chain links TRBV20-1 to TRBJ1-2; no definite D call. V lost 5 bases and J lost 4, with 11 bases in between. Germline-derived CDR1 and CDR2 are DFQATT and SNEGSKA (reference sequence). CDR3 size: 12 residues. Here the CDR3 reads CSARVGSYGYTF. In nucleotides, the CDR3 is TGCAGTGCTCGTGTAGGGTCCTATGGCTACACCTTC.

The CDR3 nucleotides are TGTGCCAGCAGTGAAGGTAGCTCCGCAGATACGCAGTATTTT. It encodes CASSEGSSADTQYF. The chain combines TRBV25-1 with TRBJ2-3; no firm D call. With 2 bases removed from V and 4 bases from J, the gap between germline ends came to 10 bases. Germline V gene sequence: CDR1 MGHDK, CDR2 SYGVNS. The CDR3 contains 14 residues. Based on the CDR3 plus reference TRBV25-1 and TRBJ2-3, the full variable domain is EADIYQTPRYLVIGTGKKITLECSQTMGHDKMYWYQQDPGMELHLIHYSYGVNSTEKGDLSSESTVSRIRTEHFPLTLESARPSHTSQYLCASSEGSSADTQYFGPGTRLTVL.

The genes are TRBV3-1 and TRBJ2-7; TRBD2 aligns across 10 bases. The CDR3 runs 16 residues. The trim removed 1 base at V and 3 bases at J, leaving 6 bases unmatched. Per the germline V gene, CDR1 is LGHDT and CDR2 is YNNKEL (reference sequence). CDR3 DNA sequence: TGTGCCAGCAGCCAAGGCGGACTAGCGGAGATCTACGAGCAGTACGTC. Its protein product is CASSQGGLAEIYEQYV.

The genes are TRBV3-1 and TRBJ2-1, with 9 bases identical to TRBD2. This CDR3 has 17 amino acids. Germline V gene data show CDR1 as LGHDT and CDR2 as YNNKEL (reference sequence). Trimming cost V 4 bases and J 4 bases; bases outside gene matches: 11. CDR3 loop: CASSLSSAGGKYNEQFF. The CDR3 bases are TGTGCCAGCAGCCTTTCGTCTGCGGGAGGGAAATACAATGAGCAGTTCTTC.

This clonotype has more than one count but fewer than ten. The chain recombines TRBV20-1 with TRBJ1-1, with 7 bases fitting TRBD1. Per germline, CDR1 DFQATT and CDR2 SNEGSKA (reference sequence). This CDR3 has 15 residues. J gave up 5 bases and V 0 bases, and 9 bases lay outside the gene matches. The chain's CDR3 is CSARDPQSGGTEAFF. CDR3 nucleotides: TGCAGTGCTAGAGACCCCCAATCAGGGGGGACTGAAGCTTTCTTT.

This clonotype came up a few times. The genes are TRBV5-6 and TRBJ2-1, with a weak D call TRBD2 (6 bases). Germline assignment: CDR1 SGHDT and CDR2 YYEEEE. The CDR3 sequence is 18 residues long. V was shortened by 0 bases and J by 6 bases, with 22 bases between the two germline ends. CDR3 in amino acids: CASSLGLGVGGLGNEQFF. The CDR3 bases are TGTGCCAGCAGCTTGGGTCTTGGGGTTGGAGGGTTGGGCAATGAGCAGTTCTTC.

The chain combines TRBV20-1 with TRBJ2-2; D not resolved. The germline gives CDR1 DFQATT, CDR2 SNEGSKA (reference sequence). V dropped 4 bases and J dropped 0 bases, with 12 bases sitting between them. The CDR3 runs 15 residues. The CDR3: CSANREAPNTGELFF. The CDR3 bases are TGCAGTGCTAACCGAGAAGCGCCGAACACCGGGGAGCTGTTTTTT.

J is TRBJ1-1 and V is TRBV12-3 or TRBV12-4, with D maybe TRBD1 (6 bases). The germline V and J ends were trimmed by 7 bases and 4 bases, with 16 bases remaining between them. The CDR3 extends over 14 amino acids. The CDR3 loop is CASIPNRVGTEAFF. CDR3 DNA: TGTGCCAGCATACCTAACAGGGTAGGCACTGAAGCTTTCTTT.

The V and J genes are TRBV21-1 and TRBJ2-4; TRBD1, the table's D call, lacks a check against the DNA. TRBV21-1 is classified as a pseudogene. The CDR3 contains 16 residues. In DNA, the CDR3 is TGTGCCAGCAGCAACGTAGGTGGGACAGCCAAAAACATTCAGTACTTC. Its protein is CASSNVGGTAKNIQYF.

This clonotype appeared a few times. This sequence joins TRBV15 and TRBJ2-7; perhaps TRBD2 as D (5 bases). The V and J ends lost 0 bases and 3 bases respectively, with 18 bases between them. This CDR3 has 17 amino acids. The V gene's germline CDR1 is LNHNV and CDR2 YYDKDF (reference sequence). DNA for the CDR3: TGTGCCACCAGCAGAGATTGGGAGACACAGATCAACTACGAGCAGTACTTC. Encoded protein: CATSRDWETQINYEQYF.

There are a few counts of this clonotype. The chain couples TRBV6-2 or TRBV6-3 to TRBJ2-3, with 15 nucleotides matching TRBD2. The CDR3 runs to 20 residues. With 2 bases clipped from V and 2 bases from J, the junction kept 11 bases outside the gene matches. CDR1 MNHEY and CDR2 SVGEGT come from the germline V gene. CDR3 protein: CASSYPTGLAGGYFTDTQYF. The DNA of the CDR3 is TGTGCCAGCAGTTACCCAACCGGACTAGCGGGAGGGTATTTCACAGATACGCAGTATTTT.

The CDR3 loop reads CASSPTGRFTEAFF. CDR3 nucleotide sequence: TGTGCCAGCAGCCCGACAGGGCGGTTCACTGAAGCTTTCTTT. This chain links TRBV13 with TRBJ1-1; 7 bases are shared with TRBD1. CDR3 length equals 14 residues. The V gene's germline CDR1 is PRHDT and CDR2 FYEKMQ (reference sequence). Losses at the gene ends were 5 bases for V and 4 bases for J; bases not matched to a gene: 7.

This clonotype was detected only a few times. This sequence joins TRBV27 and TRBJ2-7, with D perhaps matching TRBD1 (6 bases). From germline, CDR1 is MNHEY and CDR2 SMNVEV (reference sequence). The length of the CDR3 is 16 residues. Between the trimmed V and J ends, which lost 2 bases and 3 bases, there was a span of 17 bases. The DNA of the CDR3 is TGTGCCAGCAGTTTACTCCCCGGGACACAATTCTACGAGCAGTACTTC. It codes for CASSLLPGTQFYEQYF.

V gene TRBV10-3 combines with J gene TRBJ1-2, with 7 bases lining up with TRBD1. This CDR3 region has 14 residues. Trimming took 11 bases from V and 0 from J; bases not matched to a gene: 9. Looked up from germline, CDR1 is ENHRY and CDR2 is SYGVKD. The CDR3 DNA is TGTGCCGCCCGGGGAGGGACAGCTAACTATGGCTACACCTTC. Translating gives CAARGGTANYGYTF.

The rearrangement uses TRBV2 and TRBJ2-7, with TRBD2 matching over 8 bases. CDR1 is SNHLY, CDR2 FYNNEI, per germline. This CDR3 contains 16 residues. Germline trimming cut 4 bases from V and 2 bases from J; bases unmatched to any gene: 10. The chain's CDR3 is CASSGTSGSFTYEQYF. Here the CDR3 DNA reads TGTGCCAGCAGTGGAACTAGCGGCAGTTTTACCTACGAGCAGTACTTC.

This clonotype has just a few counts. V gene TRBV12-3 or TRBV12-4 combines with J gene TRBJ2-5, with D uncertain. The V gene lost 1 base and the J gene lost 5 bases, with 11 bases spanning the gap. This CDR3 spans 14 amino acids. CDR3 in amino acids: CASSLVAKWETQYF. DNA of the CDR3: TGTGCCAGCAGTTTAGTGGCTAAGTGGGAGACCCAGTACTTC.

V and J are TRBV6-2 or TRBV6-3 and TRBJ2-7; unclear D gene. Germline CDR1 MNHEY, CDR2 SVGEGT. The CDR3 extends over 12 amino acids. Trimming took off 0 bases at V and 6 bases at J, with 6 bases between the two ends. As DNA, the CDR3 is TGTGCCAGCAGTTACTCAGGACGCGAGCAGTACGTC. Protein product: CASSYSGREQYV.

The CDR3 loop is CSASPLAGYNEQFF. CDR3 nucleotides: TGCAGTGCCAGCCCCCTAGCGGGATACAATGAGCAGTTCTTC. The chain links TRBV20-1 to TRBJ2-1; 9 bases line up with TRBD2. The CDR3 length is 14 residues. V shed 6 bases and J 4 bases; nucleotides not matched to a gene: 7. Germline V CDR1 and CDR2: DFQATT, SNEGSKA (reference sequence).

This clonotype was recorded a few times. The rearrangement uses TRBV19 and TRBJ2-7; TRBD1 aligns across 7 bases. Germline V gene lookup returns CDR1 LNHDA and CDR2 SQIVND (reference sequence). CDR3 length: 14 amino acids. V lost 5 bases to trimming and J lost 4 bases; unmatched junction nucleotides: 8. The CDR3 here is CASSARDRPYEQYF. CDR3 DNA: TGTGCCAGTAGTGCCCGGGACAGACCTTACGAGCAGTACTTC. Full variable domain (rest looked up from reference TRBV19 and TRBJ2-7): DGGITQSPKYLFRKEGQNVTLSCEQNLNHDAMYWYRQDPGQGLRLIYYSQIVNDFQKGDIAEGYSVSREKKESFPLTVTSAQKNPTAFYLCASSARDRPYEQYFGPGTRLTVT.

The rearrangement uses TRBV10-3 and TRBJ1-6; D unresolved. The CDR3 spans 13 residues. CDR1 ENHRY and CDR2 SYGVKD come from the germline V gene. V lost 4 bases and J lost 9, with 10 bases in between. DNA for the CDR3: TGTGCCATCAGTGTGGGGATTTCTTCACCCCTCCACTTT. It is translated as CAISVGISSPLHF.

This CDR3 is CAWRRRGGNLNTQYF. The CDR3 DNA reads as TGTGCCTGGAGGCGGAGGGGGGGGAACCTTAATACGCAGTATTTT. This rearrangement joins TRBV30 to TRBJ2-3; TRBD2 might be the D (7 bases). The CDR3 totals 15 residues. Germline values: CDR1 GTSNPN, CDR2 SVGIG (reference sequence). Between the trimmed V and J ends, which lost 3 bases and 7 bases, there was a span of 20 bases.

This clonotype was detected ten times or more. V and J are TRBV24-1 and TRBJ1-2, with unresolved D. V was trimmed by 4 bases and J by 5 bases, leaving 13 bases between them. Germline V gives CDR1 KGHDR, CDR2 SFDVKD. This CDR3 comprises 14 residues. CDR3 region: CATSEPRTEYGYTF. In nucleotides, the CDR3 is TGTGCCACCAGTGAGCCAAGGACGGAGTATGGCTACACCTTC.

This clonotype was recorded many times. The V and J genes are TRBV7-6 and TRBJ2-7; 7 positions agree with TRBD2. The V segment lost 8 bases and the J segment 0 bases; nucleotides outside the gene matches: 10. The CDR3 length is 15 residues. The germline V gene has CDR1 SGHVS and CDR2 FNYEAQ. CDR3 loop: CASSPEGGSSYEQYF. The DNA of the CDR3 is TGTGCCAGCTCACCAGAGGGAGGGAGCTCCTACGAGCAGTACTTC.

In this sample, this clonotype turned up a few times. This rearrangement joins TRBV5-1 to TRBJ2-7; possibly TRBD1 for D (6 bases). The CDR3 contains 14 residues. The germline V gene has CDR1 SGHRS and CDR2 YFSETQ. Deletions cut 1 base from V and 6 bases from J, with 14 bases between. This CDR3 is CASSLKDSMCEQYV. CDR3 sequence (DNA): TGCGCCAGCAGCTTGAAGGACAGTATGTGCGAGCAGTACGTC.